A selection of T cell receptor beta chains follows, all from one sample in a study of T-cell memory formation after mild COVID-19. In TCRdb, the 5' RACE reads were re-called with MiXCR into one record per CDR3 protein. The repertoire has under 550,000 distinct CDR3 sequences, approximately 18% of them found once; the top ten carry 10% to 15%. Sequenced sample: PBMCs or a T cell subset sorted from them (not recorded which). The receptor set was obtained from an adult woman who had mild COVID-19 (a few samples of this study predate the infection). Cell type and time point are not known. The CDR3 runs from the conserved cysteine through the conserved F or W. D genes are given only for firm matches. Only part of the rows carry a size: once, few, many, or a class if the clone is expanded.

>TRBJ2-1|.|TRBV14|13|few
TGTGCCAGCAGTCTACAGGGTATCAATGAGCAGTTCTTC
CASSLQGINEQFF
>TRBJ1-3|.|TRBV11-2|14|.
TGTGCCAGCAGCTTCCGGGACGCTGGAAACACCATATATTTT
CASSFRDAGNTIYF
>TRBJ2-7|TRBD1|TRBV5-1|15|.
TGCGCCAGCAGCACAGGGACAGTTCCCTCCTACGAGCAGTACTTC
CASSTGTVPSYEQYF
>TRBJ1-1|.|TRBV12-3/TRBV12-4|14|many
TGTGCCAGCAGTTTTCAGGGGCTGGGCACTGAAGCTTTCTTT
CASSFQGLGTEAFF
>TRBJ2-1|TRBD2|TRBV4-2|16|few
TGTGCCAGCAGCCCCAGACTAGCGGGAACCCACAATGAGCAGTTCTTC
CASSPRLAGTHNEQFF
>TRBJ2-3|.|TRBV12-3/TRBV12-4|16|few
TGTGCCAGCAGTTTATACGGGCCGAGTAGCACAGATACGCAGTATTTT
CASSLYGPSSTDTQYF
>TRBJ1-1|.|TRBV25-1|13|few
TGTGCCAGCAGTGGCCCTGACACCACTGAAGCTTTCTTT
CASSGPDTTEAFF
>TRBJ2-7|.|TRBV20-1|15|.
TGCAGTGCCAGGCGCCCGGGTAGCGGCTCCTACGAGCAGTACTTC
CSARRPGSGSYEQYF
>TRBJ2-7|.|TRBV20-1|12|.
TGCAGTGCTAGAAACAGCAGGTTCGAGCAGTACTTC
CSARNSRFEQYF
>TRBJ2-1|TRBD2|TRBV9|16|.
TGTGCCAGCAGCGTCTCAGCGGGGGGAGACTACAATGAGCAGTTCTTC
CASSVSAGGDYNEQFF
>TRBJ2-6|TRBD1|TRBV25-1|19|once
TGTGCCAGCAGTGAAGATAGGGGGACAGGGGTTACTGGGGCCAACGTCCTGACTTTC
CASSEDRGTGVTGANVLTF
>TRBJ2-7|.|TRBV5-5|16|.
TGTGCCAGCAGCTTGGTCAGTGGGCCGAGCTCCTACGAGCAGTACTTC
CASSLVSGPSSYEQYF
>TRBJ2-5|TRBD2|TRBV7-9|14|.
TGTGCCAGCAGCTTAGCATGGGGAGGGGAGACCCAGTACTTC
CASSLAWGGETQYF